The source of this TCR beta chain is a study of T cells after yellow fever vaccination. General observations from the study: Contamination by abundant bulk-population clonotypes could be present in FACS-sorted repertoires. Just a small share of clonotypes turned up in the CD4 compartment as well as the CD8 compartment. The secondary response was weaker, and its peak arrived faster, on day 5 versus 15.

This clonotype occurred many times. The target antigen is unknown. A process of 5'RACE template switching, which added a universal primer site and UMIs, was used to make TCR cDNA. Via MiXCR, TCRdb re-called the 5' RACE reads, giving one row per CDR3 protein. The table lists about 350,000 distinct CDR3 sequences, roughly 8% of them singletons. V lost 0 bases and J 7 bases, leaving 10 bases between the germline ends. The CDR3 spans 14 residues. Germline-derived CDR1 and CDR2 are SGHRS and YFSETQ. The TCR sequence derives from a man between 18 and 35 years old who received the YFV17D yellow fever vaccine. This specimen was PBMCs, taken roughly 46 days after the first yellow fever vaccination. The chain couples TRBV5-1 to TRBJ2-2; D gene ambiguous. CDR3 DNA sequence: TGCGCCAGCAGCTTGGACCCCGCAGGCGGGGAGCTGTTTTTT. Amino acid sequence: CASSLDPAGGELFF.